This TCR beta chain was recorded in a study of CD8 T cells in ankylosing spondylitis. Construction of TCR beta libraries was performed using quantitative 5'-RACE with molecular barcodes. TCRdb processed the 5' RACE reads anew with MiXCR; each CDR3 protein has one entry. The sample consists of some 240,000 distinct CDR3 sequences, about 18% of them appearing once. A few counts support this clonotype. The CDR3 length is 20 residues. Germline CDR1 is SGHAT and CDR2 is FQDESV (reference sequence). The V segment lost 4 bases and the J segment 0 bases; nucleotides outside the gene matches: 10. The chain employs TRBV11-1 and TRBJ2-4; 15 nucleotides match TRBD2. The TCR sequence derives from a male donor with ankylosing spondylitis or in good health (not recorded which). Sequenced: blood, either unsorted or a sorted T cell fraction (not recorded which). The CDR3 coding sequence is TGTGCCAGCAGCTCCTGGACTAGCGGGAGGGAAAGATTAGCCAAAAACATTCAGTACTTC. Protein product: CASSSWTSGRERLAKNIQYF.